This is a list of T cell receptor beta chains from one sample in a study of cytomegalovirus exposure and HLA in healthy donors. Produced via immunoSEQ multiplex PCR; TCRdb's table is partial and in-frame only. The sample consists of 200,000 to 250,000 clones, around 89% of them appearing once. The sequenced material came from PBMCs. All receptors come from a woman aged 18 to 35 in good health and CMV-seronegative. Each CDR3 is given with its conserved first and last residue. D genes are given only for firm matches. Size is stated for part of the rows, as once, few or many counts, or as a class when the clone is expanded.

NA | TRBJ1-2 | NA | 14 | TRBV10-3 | CAMHDGAGSNGYTF | TGTGCCATGCATGACGGGGCGGGATCAAATGGCTACACCTTC
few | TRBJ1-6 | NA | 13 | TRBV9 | CASSVAAGSPLHF | TGTGCCAGCAGCGTAGCGGCGGGTTCACCCCTCCACTTT
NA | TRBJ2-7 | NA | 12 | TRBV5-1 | CASSRDNYEQYF | TGCGCCAGCAGCAGGGACAACTACGAGCAGTACTTC
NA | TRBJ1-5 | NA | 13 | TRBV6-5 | CASSYRVDQPQHF | TGTGCCAGCAGTTACCGGGTCGATCAGCCCCAGCATTTT
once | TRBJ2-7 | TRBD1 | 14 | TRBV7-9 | CASSPGTGKYEQYF | TGTGCCAGCAGCCCCGGGACAGGGAAATACGAGCAGTACTTC
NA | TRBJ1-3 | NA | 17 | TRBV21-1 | CASSKPYRVTPGNTIYF | TGTGCCAGCAGCAAACCCTACAGGGTAACGCCTGGAAACACCATATATTTT
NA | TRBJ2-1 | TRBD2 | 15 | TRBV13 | CASRPLADSYNEQFF | TGTGCCAGCAGACCACTAGCGGATTCCTACAATGAGCAGTTCTTC
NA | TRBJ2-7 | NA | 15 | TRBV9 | CASSPGGSYSYEQYF | TGTGCCAGCAGCCCGGGGGGCAGTTACTCCTACGAGCAGTACTTC
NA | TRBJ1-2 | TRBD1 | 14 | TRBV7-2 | CASRGGGRHYGYTF | TGTGCCAGCAGAGGAGGGGGCCGGCACTATGGCTACACCTTC
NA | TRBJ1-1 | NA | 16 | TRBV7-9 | CASSLELDFMNTEAFF | TGTGCCAGCAGCTTAGAACTTGACTTTATGAACACTGAAGCTTTCTTT
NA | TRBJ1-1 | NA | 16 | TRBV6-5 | CASSYPSGTKNSEAFF | TGTGCCAGCAGTTACCCCTCCGGGACAAAGAACTCTGAAGCTTTCTTT
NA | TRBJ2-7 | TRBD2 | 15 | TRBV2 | CASTGGAGGPPEQYF | TGTGCCAGCACGGGCGGGGCGGGAGGGCCACCCGAGCAGTACTTC
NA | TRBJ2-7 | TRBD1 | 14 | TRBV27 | CASRTGGNRYEQYF | TGTGCCAGCCGGACAGGGGGAAACCGTTACGAGCAGTACTTC
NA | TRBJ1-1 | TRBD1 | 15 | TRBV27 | CASSLSAGGLTEAFF | TGTGCCAGCAGTTTATCGGCAGGGGGCCTCACTGAAGCTTTCTTT
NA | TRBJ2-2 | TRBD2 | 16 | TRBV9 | CASSVELAGGTGELFF | TGTGCCAGCAGCGTAGAACTAGCGGGGGGAACCGGGGAGCTGTTTTTT
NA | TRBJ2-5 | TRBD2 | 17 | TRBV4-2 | CASSQQLGTSGKGTQYF | TGTGCCAGCAGCCAACAACTCGGGACTAGCGGAAAAGGGACCCAGTACTTC
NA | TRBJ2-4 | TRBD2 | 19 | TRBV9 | CASSAGGGLSGVAKNIQYF | TGTGCCAGCAGCGCCGGAGGGGGACTTAGCGGGGTAGCCAAAAACATTCAGTACTTC
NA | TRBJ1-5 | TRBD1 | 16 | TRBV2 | CASSEEGRGREQPQHF | TGTGCCAGCAGTGAAGAGGGCAGGGGGAGAGAACAGCCCCAGCATTTT
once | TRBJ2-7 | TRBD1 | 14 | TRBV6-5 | CASRGTGYSYEQYF | TGTGCCAGCAGGGGGACAGGGTACTCCTACGAGCAGTACTTC
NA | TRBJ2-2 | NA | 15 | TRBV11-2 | CASSTVQGNTGELFF | TGTGCCAGCAGCACGGTCCAGGGAAACACCGGGGAGCTGTTTTTT
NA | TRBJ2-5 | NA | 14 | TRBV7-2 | CASSFQGSQETQYF | TGTGCCAGCAGCTTCCAGGGCTCCCAAGAGACCCAGTACTTC
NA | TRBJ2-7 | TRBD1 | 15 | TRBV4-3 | CASSQYRGESYEQYF | TGCGCCAGCAGCCAATACAGGGGCGAGTCCTACGAGCAGTACTTC
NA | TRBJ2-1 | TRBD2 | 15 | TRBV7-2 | CASSPTSGSYNEQFF | TGTGCCAGCAGCCCGACTAGCGGGTCCTACAATGAGCAGTTCTTC
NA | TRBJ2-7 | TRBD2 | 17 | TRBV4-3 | CASSPGTSGRGSYEQYF | TGCGCCAGCAGCCCAGGGACTAGCGGGAGAGGGTCCTACGAGCAGTACTTC
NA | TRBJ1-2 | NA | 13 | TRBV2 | CASSDRTAYGYTF | TGTGCCAGCAGTGATCGTACAGCCTATGGCTACACCTTC
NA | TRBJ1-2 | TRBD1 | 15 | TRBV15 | CATSSGTGGGYGYTF | TGTGCCACCAGCAGCGGGACAGGGGGGGGCTATGGCTACACCTTC
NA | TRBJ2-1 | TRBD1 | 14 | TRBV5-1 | CASSPGGPYNEQFF | TGCGCCAGCAGCCCAGGGGGCCCCTACAATGAGCAGTTCTTC
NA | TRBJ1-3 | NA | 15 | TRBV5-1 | CASSLTGYAGNTIYF | TGCGCCAGCAGCTTGACAGGGTACGCTGGAAACACCATATATTTT
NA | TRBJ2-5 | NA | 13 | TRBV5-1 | CASSLAGKETQYF | TGCGCCAGCAGCTTGGCAGGGAAAGAGACCCAGTACTTC
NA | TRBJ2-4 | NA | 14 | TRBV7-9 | CASSYVGDKNIQYF | TGTGCCAGCAGCTACGTAGGAGACAAAAACATTCAGTACTTC
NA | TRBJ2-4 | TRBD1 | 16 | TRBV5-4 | CASSSAGQGMTNIQYF | TGTGCCAGCAGCTCGGCGGGACAGGGGATGACGAACATTCAGTACTTC
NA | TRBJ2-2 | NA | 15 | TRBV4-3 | CASSDSGAFSGELFF | TGCGCCAGCAGCGATAGCGGAGCCTTCTCCGGGGAGCTGTTTTTT
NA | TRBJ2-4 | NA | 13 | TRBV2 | CASRPSGVNIQYF | TGTGCCAGCAGGCCGTCGGGGGTGAACATTCAGTACTTC
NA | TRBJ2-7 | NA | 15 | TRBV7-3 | CASSLNTGEIVEQYF | TGTGCCAGCAGCTTAAACACGGGAGAAATCGTGGAGCAGTACTTC
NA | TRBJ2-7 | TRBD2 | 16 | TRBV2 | CASSTTSLAGNYEQYF | TGTGCCAGCAGTACTACTTCATTAGCGGGGAACTACGAGCAGTACTTC
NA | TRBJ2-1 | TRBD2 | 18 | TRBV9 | CASSPWFGSGSTYNEQFF | TGTGCCAGCAGCCCTTGGTTTGGTAGCGGGAGTACCTACAATGAGCAGTTCTTC
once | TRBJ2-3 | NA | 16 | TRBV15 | CATSRRLGGSTDTQYF | TGTGCCACCAGCAGAAGGCTAGGGGGTAGCACAGATACGCAGTATTTT
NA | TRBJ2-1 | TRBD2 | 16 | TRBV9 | CASSVEVASGGAVQFF | TGTGCCAGCAGCGTAGAGGTCGCTAGCGGGGGGGCCGTCCAGTTCTTC
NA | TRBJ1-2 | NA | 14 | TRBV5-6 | CASSLDSKSYGYTF | TGTGCCAGCAGCTTGGATAGCAAAAGCTATGGCTACACCTTC
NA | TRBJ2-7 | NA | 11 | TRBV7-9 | CASSFNREAYF | TGTGCCAGCAGCTTCAACAGGGAAGCGTACTTC
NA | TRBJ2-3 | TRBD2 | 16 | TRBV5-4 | CASSSGLAGVRDTQYF | TGTGCCAGCAGCTCCGGACTAGCGGGAGTTAGAGATACGCAGTATTTT
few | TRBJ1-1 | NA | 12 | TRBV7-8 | CASSAVNTEAFF | TGTGCCAGCAGCGCAGTGAACACTGAAGCTTTCTTT
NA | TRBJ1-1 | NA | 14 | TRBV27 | CASTRGGAITEAFF | TGTGCCAGCACCCGGGGGGGGGCGATCACTGAAGCTTTCTTT
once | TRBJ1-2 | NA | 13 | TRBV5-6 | CASSGLGEDGYTF | TGTGCCAGCAGCGGGCTAGGGGAGGATGGCTACACCTTC
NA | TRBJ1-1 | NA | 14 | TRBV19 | CASSIPGLNTEAFF | TGTGCCAGTAGTATTCCAGGATTGAACACTGAAGCTTTCTTT
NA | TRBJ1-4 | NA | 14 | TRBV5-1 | CASSSGSRDEKLFF | TGCGCCAGCAGCAGCGGGTCCAGGGATGAAAAACTGTTTTTT
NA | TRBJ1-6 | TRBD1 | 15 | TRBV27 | CASSELRDSNSPLHF | TGTGCCAGCAGTGAACTCCGGGACAGCAATTCACCCCTCCACTTT
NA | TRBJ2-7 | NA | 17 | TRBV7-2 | CASSLNRGRGPSYEQYF | TGTGCCAGCAGCTTAAATAGGGGGCGGGGACCCTCCTACGAGCAGTACTTC
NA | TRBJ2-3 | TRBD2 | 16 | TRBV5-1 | CASSLDGTSGTNTQYF | TGCGCCAGCAGCTTGGATGGGACTAGCGGCACGAATACGCAGTATTTT
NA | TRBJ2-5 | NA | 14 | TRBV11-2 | CASSRGRGWETQYF | TGTGCCAGCAGCCGAGGCCGGGGGTGGGAGACCCAGTACTTC
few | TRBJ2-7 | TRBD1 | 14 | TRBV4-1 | CASSQNRGPYEQYF | TGCGCCAGCAGCCAAAACAGGGGACCCTACGAGCAGTACTTC
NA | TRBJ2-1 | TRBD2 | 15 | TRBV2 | CASSVSGSAYNEQFF | TGTGCCAGCAGTGTTAGCGGGAGTGCCTACAATGAGCAGTTCTTC
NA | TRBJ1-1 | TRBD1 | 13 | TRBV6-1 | CASSSPGGTEAFF | TGTGCCAGCAGTTCTCCAGGGGGCACTGAAGCTTTCTTT
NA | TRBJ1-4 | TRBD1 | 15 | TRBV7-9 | CASSFPGQGKEKLFF | TGTGCCAGCAGCTTCCCGGGACAGGGAAAAGAAAAACTGTTTTTT
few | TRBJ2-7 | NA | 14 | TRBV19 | CASSTGQHSYEQYF | TGTGCCAGTAGTACAGGACAACACTCCTACGAGCAGTACTTC